Presented here are 32 T cell receptor beta chains from one specimen sequenced in a study of cytomegalovirus exposure and HLA in healthy donors. The PCR ran on 60 Vbeta and 13 Jbeta primers. Assay: immunoSEQ multiplex PCR; the TCRdb copy retains only in-frame clones and omits some. The table records about 180,000 clones, around four fifths of them present only once. Sequencing was done on a sample of PBMCs. The origin of the receptors is a woman aged 45-60 years in good health and CMV-seropositive.

The chain is built from TRBV6-5 and TRBJ2-7; 9 bases are a match to TRBD1. The germline gives CDR1 MNHEY, CDR2 SVGAGI. V shed 6 bases and J 5 bases; nucleotides not matched to a gene: 11. The CDR3 loop spans 15 amino acids. CDR3 amino acids: CASSNLGTGSHEQYF. For the CDR3, the DNA is TGTGCCAGCAGCAACCTGGGGACAGGGTCGCACGAGCAGTACTTC.

The chain links TRBV7-3 to TRBJ2-1, with a weak D call TRBD2 (6 bases). V was cut by 0 bases and J by 6 bases, with 15 bases left in between. Germline V gene data show CDR1 as SGHTA and CDR2 as FQGTGA. CDR3 length: 16 amino acids. Written as DNA, the CDR3 is TGTGCCAGCAGCTTAACGAGACGGGGGAAGGGCAATGAGCAGTTCTTC. This sequence encodes CASSLTRRGKGNEQFF.

The chain recombines TRBV5-6 with TRBJ1-3; 8 bases map to TRBD1. Trimming removed 5 bases from V and 3 bases from J; junction bases left unmatched: 4. The CDR3 is 14 amino acids. Germline loops: CDR1 SGHDT, CDR2 YYEEEE. CDR3 sequence (DNA): TGTGCCAGCAGGTTAGGACAGGGTGGAAACACCATATATTTT. It translates to CASRLGQGGNTIYF.

J is TRBJ1-1 and V is TRBV7-2; D gene uncertain. CDR1 and CDR2 (germline): SGHTA, FQGNSA. Trimming shortened V by 6 bases and J by 2 bases, and 13 bases separated the two germline ends. This CDR3 spans 14 amino acids. The CDR3 nucleotides are TGTGCCAGCAGGGCTTTACGGGGTAACACTGAAGCTTTCTTT. It specifies CASRALRGNTEAFF.

The V gene is TRBV29-1, the J gene TRBJ1-6; unclear D gene. The germline V and J ends were trimmed by 0 bases and 14 bases, with 11 bases remaining between them. The CDR3 totals 12 residues. The germline gives CDR1 SQVTM, CDR2 ANQGSEA. CDR3 bases: TGCAGCGTTGAAGATGGCACGGGAGCCCTCCACTTT. Its translation is CSVEDGTGALHF.

This rearrangement joins TRBV5-1 to TRBJ2-5; TRBD1 might be the D (5 bases). Trimming pared 3 bases from V and 5 bases from J, leaving 8 bases between. The CDR3 runs to 12 residues. Germline values: CDR1 SGHRS, CDR2 YFSETQ. Here the CDR3 reads CASSYPGETQYF. CDR3 DNA sequence: TGCGCCAGCAGCTACCCAGGGGAGACCCAGTACTTC.

The chain carries TRBV2 and TRBJ2-1; 10 nucleotides match TRBD2. The CDR3 runs 15 residues. V trimming: 10 bases; J trimming: 7 bases; junction bases outside the gene matches: 13. Germline V gene lookup returns CDR1 SNHLY and CDR2 FYNNEI. DNA of the CDR3: TGTGCCACCTGGGGGGGGCTAGCGGGGGAAAATGAGCAGTTCTTC. Protein: CATWGGLAGENEQFF.

The chain joins TRBV18 to TRBJ2-3; 7 nucleotides line up with TRBD2. CDR1 is KGHSH and CDR2 is LQKENI in the germline V gene. The CDR3 has 15 amino acids. V was pared by 5 bases and J by 0 bases, with 5 bases of the junction left unmatched. CDR3 loop: CASSSGVRSTDTQYF. CDR3 DNA: TGTGCCAGCTCAAGCGGGGTAAGGAGCACAGATACGCAGTATTTT.

The sample holds a few counts of this clone. The chain combines TRBV6-6 with TRBJ2-7; D unresolved. CDR3 length equals 11 residues. V gave up 9 bases and J gave up 2 bases, with 8 bases separating them. CDR1 MNHNY and CDR2 SVGAGI come from the germline V gene (reference sequence). Here the CDR3 reads CASLSTYEQYF. The CDR3 DNA sequence: TGTGCCAGTTTAAGCACCTACGAGCAGTACTTC.

This clone was picked up one time. This chain connects TRBV7-8 to TRBJ2-1; 10 nucleotides agree with TRBD2. CDR1 is SGHVS, CDR2 FQNEAQ, per germline. V lost 1 base, J lost 10 bases, and 7 bases stayed unmatched. This CDR3 is 15 amino acids long. The CDR3 region is CASSLELAGSREQFF. The CDR3 DNA follows: TGTGCCAGCAGCTTAGAACTAGCGGGGTCAAGGGAGCAGTTCTTC.

The V and J genes are TRBV6-6 and TRBJ2-3; 12 nucleotides align to TRBD2. V trimming: 6 bases; J trimming: 3 bases; junction bases outside the gene matches: 7. This CDR3 region has 16 residues. Germline V gene lookup returns CDR1 MNHNY and CDR2 SVGAGI (reference sequence). CDR3 sequence: CASSELLAGGTDTQYF. CDR3 DNA: TGTGCCAGCAGCGAGTTACTAGCGGGGGGAACAGATACGCAGTATTTT.

The chain is built from TRBV7-9 and TRBJ1-1; 7 nucleotides line up with TRBD1. V was clipped by 5 bases and J by 5 bases; unmatched bases: 8. Germline CDR1 reads SEHNR; CDR2 reads FQNEAQ (reference sequence). The CDR3 has 14 amino acids. The CDR3 bases are TGTGCCAGCAGCCTCCCGACAGGGCGGACTGAAGCTTTCTTT. Translating gives CASSLPTGRTEAFF.

The DNA of the CDR3 is TGTGCCAGCAGCGTAGTTGACGGGACAGGGAAGACTGAAGCTTTCTTT. Protein sequence: CASSVVDGTGKTEAFF. V and J are TRBV9 and TRBJ1-1; 9 nucleotides match TRBD1. Germline CDR1 SGDLS, CDR2 YYNGEE. The CDR3 extends over 16 amino acids. V shed 0 bases, J shed 5 bases, and the junction held 8 bases outside the gene matches. Full variable domain (remainder filled in from reference TRBV9 and TRBJ1-1): DSGVTQTPKHLITATGQRVTLRCSPRSGDLSVYWYQQSLDQGLQFLIQYYNGEERAKGNILERFSAQQFPDLHSELNLSSLELGDSALYFCASSVVDGTGKTEAFFGQGTRLTVV.

The gene calls are TRBV5-4 and TRBJ1-2; 10 bases are shared with TRBD1. Germline V gene sequence: CDR1 SGHNT, CDR2 YYREEE (reference sequence). V lost 3 bases, J lost 3 bases, and 2 bases stayed unmatched. The CDR3 loop spans 14 amino acids. CDR3 bases: TGTGCCAGCAGCTATGGACAGGGGGACTATGGCTACACCTTC. This codes for CASSYGQGDYGYTF.

The chain is built from TRBV5-6 and TRBJ1-6, with D unclear. This CDR3 spans 13 amino acids. V gave up 1 base and J gave up 14 bases, with 13 bases separating them. Germline V gene sequence: CDR1 SGHDT, CDR2 YYEEEE. CDR3 sequence reads: CASSLRATEALHF. In nucleotides, the CDR3 is TGTGCCAGCAGCTTGAGGGCCACGGAGGCCCTCCACTTT.

With respect to this clone: At one of its ends the junction is not consistent with the germline gene, which may arise from a read error. The chain carries TRBV7-9 and TRBJ1-4, with unresolved D. Germline-derived CDR1 and CDR2 are SEHNR and FQNEAQ (reference sequence). CDR3 length: 14 residues. As DNA, the CDR3 is TGTTCCAGCAGCTTAACCGGAGGCAATGAAAAACTGTTTTTT. Protein: CSSSLTGGNEKLFF.

This chain uses TRBV4-2 with TRBJ2-3, with 9 bases identical to TRBD2. This CDR3 has 18 residues. Per the germline V gene, CDR1 is LGHNA and CDR2 is YNFKEQ. V lost 0 bases to trimming and J lost 6 bases; unmatched junction nucleotides: 13. In nucleotides, the CDR3 is TGTGCCAGCAGCCAAGAGGTCTCTGCGGGGGGGCGACATGATACGCAGTATTTT. Translated: CASSQEVSAGGRHDTQYF.

This clone has more than one count but fewer than ten. The chain couples TRBV5-4 to TRBJ2-3; 9 bases map to TRBD1. The V and J ends lost 1 base and 4 bases, in that order; junction bases with no gene match: 4. The CDR3 length is 15 residues. Germline V gene data show CDR1 as SGHNT and CDR2 as YYREEE (reference sequence). CDR3 bases: TGTGCCAGCAGCTTGTCCTGGGACAGGGCAGATACGCAGTATTTT. Translated, it gives CASSLSWDRADTQYF.

The chain is built from TRBV6-1 and TRBJ2-7; no clear D gene. The CDR3 is 11 residues long. V gave up 6 bases and J gave up 3 bases, with 6 bases separating them. The germline gives CDR1 MNHNS, CDR2 SASEGT. CDR3 loop: CASSFVYEQYF. The CDR3 DNA is TGTGCCAGCAGCTTTGTCTACGAGCAGTACTTC.

The chain links TRBV7-6 to TRBJ1-5; 11 positions match TRBD1. V was pared by 2 bases and J by 2 bases, with 5 bases of the junction left unmatched. Germline-derived CDR1 and CDR2 are SGHVS and FNYEAQ. This CDR3 is built from 17 residues. The CDR3 nucleotides read TGTGCCAGCAGCTTATTTCCGGGACAGGGGGGCAATCAGCCCCAGCATTTT. This codes for CASSLFPGQGGNQPQHF.

This clone was counted once. This sequence joins TRBV9 and TRBJ1-4; 7 bases are shared with TRBD1. After removal of 3 bases from V and 8 bases from J, the junction contained 7 bases not matched to a gene. This CDR3 is 14 amino acids long. Germline V gene sequence: CDR1 SGDLS, CDR2 YYNGEE. CDR3 sequence: CASSAFDREEKLFF. The CDR3 DNA follows: TGTGCCAGCAGCGCATTCGACAGGGAAGAAAAACTGTTTTTT.

Of note for this clone: The same CDR3 can be traced to other DNA sequences in this sample. This sequence joins TRBV2 and TRBJ2-3, with D perhaps TRBD1 (6 bases). The CDR3 sequence is 13 residues long. Trimming stripped 5 bases from V and 1 base from J, with 7 bases between. Germline CDR1 reads SNHLY; CDR2 reads FYNNEI. The CDR3 DNA sequence: TGTGCCAGCAGTTGGACAGGCACAGATACGCAGTATTTT. This gives the protein CASSWTGTDTQYF.

The V and J genes are TRBV12-5 and TRBJ2-1; 13 positions agree with TRBD2. The CDR3 runs to 17 residues. With V trimmed by 0 bases and J by 7 bases, 6 bases remained unmatched. Germline CDR1 is LGHNT and CDR2 is FRNRAP. CDR3: CASGLVKGLAGTNEQFF. DNA for the CDR3: TGTGCTAGTGGTTTGGTAAAGGGACTAGCGGGGACGAATGAGCAGTTCTTC.

The rearrangement links TRBV14 to TRBJ1-6; D not certain. The CDR3 length is 17 residues. Germline-derived CDR1 and CDR2 are SGHDN and FVKESK. V dropped 0 bases and J dropped 0 bases, with 9 bases sitting between them. The CDR3 nucleotides are TGTGCCAGCAGCCAAGATAACAGAAACTCCTATAATTCACCCCTCCACTTT. Translating it yields CASSQDNRNSYNSPLHF.

This clone turned up a few times. The chain joins TRBV6-4 to TRBJ2-3, with D tentatively TRBD2 (6 bases). CDR3 length equals 14 residues. CDR1 is MRHNA, CDR2 SNTAGT, per germline. V shed 2 bases and J shed 4 bases, with 10 bases lying between them. The CDR3 loop reads CASSDGRDADTQYF. CDR3 DNA sequence: TGTGCCAGCAGTGACGGGCGGGACGCAGATACGCAGTATTTT.

J is TRBJ2-5 and V is TRBV29-1; D is unresolved. Germline CDR1 SQVTM, CDR2 ANQGSEA. CDR3 length: 11 residues. Trimming took off 6 bases at V and 4 bases at J, with 9 bases between the two ends. CDR3 nucleotide sequence: TGCAGCGTAGCTAATGGAGAGACCCAGTACTTC. Translating it yields CSVANGETQYF.

The CDR3 DNA reads as TGTGCCAGCTCTCCAGGGACAGCTCTTTCCTACGAGCAGTACTTC. The encoded protein is CASSPGTALSYEQYF. V is TRBV6-1 and J is TRBJ2-7; 7 bases map to TRBD1. CDR1 and CDR2 from the germline V gene are MNHNS and SASEGT. J gave up 1 base and V 8 bases, and 11 bases lay outside the gene matches. CDR3 length: 15 residues.

This clone was picked up one time. This rearrangement joins TRBV11-2 to TRBJ2-1; no clear D gene. Germline loops: CDR1 SGHAT, CDR2 FQNNGV. Trimming shortened V by 1 base and J by 0 bases, and 19 bases separated the two germline ends. The CDR3 consists of 19 residues. CDR3 DNA: TGTGCCAGCAGCTTAGGTGGCACACCACTAAGGAACTCCTACAATGAGCAGTTCTTC. This sequence encodes CASSLGGTPLRNSYNEQFF.

CDR3 sequence (DNA): TGTGCCAGCAGCTCAACAGGGCGGCCCACCGGGGAGCTGTTTTTT. Its protein product is CASSSTGRPTGELFF. This chain links TRBV7-9 with TRBJ2-2, with D maybe TRBD1 (6 bases). CDR1 is SEHNR, CDR2 FQNEAQ, per germline (reference sequence). CDR3 length: 15 amino acids. Trimming cost V 4 bases and J 4 bases, with 13 bases left between them.

There are a few counts of this clone. V is TRBV5-1 and J is TRBJ2-5; 9 nucleotides agree with TRBD2. CDR1 is SGHRS and CDR2 is YFSETQ in the germline V gene. V gave up 3 bases and J gave up 4 bases; unmatched junction bases: 10. The CDR3 extends over 16 amino acids. The CDR3 region has the DNA TGCGCCAGCAGCTCCGGGTGGCGGGGGGGCGGAGAGACCCAGTACTTC. Translation gives CASSSGWRGGGETQYF.

This chain connects TRBV2 to TRBJ2-1; TRBD2 matches at 14 bases. Losses at the gene ends were 11 bases for V and 8 bases for J; bases not matched to a gene: 5. The CDR3 has 13 residues. CDR1 SNHLY and CDR2 FYNNEI come from the germline V gene. DNA for the CDR3: TGTGCCGGACTAGCGGGGGGCCATGATGAGCAGTTCTTC. Its translation is CAGLAGGHDEQFF.

This chain uses TRBV18 with TRBJ1-1, with a tentative D call TRBD1 (5 bases). Per germline, CDR1 KGHSH and CDR2 LQKENI. Trimming removed 3 bases from V and 0 bases from J, with 17 bases in between. This CDR3 region has 17 residues. The CDR3 DNA reads TGTGCCAGCTCACCCGGATCAGGAGGGGCAATGAACACTGAAGCTTTCTTT. It encodes CASSPGSGGAMNTEAFF.